This TCR beta chain was recovered during a study of T cells after yellow fever vaccination. This clonotype was seen a handful of times. Its cognate antigen is unknown. Trimming removed 1 base at V and 6 bases at J, with 7 bases between. This CDR3 has 14 residues. TCR cDNA was made by 5'RACE template switching, adding a universal primer site and UMIs. TCRdb passed the 5' RACE reads through MiXCR, listing each CDR3 protein once. The table records 300,000 to 400,000 distinct CDR3 sequences, approximately 8% of them present only once. Study conclusions and caveats: The secondary response was weaker, and its peak arrived faster, on day 5 versus 15. Boosting was followed by the reappearance of most primary-vaccination clones (just under 97% CD4, roughly 90% CD8). From the bulk population, abundant clonotypes could contaminate and appear within FACS-sorted repertoires.

Sequenced material: PBMCs, taken around 45 days after the first yellow fever vaccination. This chain uses TRBV12-3 or TRBV12-4 with TRBJ1-6, with a weak D call TRBD1 (5 bases). The sequence was collected from a man aged 18 to 30 who received the YFV17D yellow fever vaccine. In DNA form, the CDR3 reads TGTGCCAGCAGTTTAGAGAGGGGTAATTCACCCCTCCACTTT. Residues: CASSLERGNSPLHF.